This passage covers 21 T cell receptor beta chains from one sample sequenced in a study of T cells in Graves' hyperthyroidism and ophthalmopathy. The source material, RNA transcripts, was used to amplify TCR beta CDR3 regions. HTBI primers were used for first-round RT-PCR of the TCR CDR3. TCRdb ran MiXCR on the multiplex PCR reads and lists one entry per CDR3 protein. The sample lists just over 550,000 distinct CDR3 sequences, just over 45% occurring once. Sequencing used peripheral blood or thyroid tissue (not recorded which). These receptors were taken from a woman between 18 and 29 years old with Graves' hyperthyroidism.

This chain uses TRBV19 with TRBJ1-4, with 7 bases that match TRBD1. The germline gives CDR1 LNHDA, CDR2 SQIVND (reference sequence). The CDR3 has 18 residues. The ends lost 8 bases at V and 8 bases at J; junction bases unmatched: 23. The CDR3 region is CASSPSGTDATLGEKLFF. The CDR3 bases are TGTGCCAGTTCTCCGTCCGGGACAGACGCGACGCTAGGGGAAAAACTGTTTTTT.

J is TRBJ2-7 and V is TRBV19, with a tentative D call TRBD2 (5 bases). The CDR3 totals 15 residues. The germline V and J ends were trimmed by 6 bases and 2 bases, with 17 bases remaining between them. CDR1 is LNHDA, CDR2 SQIVND, per germline (reference sequence). This CDR3 reads CASSPLPERTYEQYF. The CDR3 DNA sequence: TGTGCCAGTAGCCCTCTGCCGGAGCGGACCTACGAGCAGTACTTC. Together with reference TRBV19 and TRBJ2-7, the CDR3 gives the full variable domain: DGGITQSPKYLFRKEGQNVTLSCEQNLNHDAMYWYRQDPGQGLRLIYYSQIVNDFQKGDIAEGYSVSREKKESFPLTVTSAQKNPTAFYLCASSPLPERTYEQYFGPGTRLTVT.

Points on this clonotype: A much larger clone sits a single nucleotide away, making a read error possible. The gene calls are TRBV7-3 and TRBJ2-5, with 8 positions matching TRBD2. This CDR3 comprises 14 residues. Germline CDR1 reads SGHTA; CDR2 reads FQGTGA. The CDR3 nucleotides read TGTGCCAGCAGCTCAGGCAGCGGGAGTGAGACCCAGCACTTC. Its protein is CASSSGSGSETQHF.

This CDR3 reads CGWGLAGKETQYF. The CDR3 DNA reads as TGCGGGTGGGGACTAGCGGGAAAAGAGACCCAGTACTTC. The rearrangement joins TRBV20-1 to TRBJ2-5; 13 bases agree with TRBD2. Germline V gives CDR1 DFQATT, CDR2 SNEGSKA (reference sequence). The CDR3 is 13 residues long.

With regard to this clonotype: Sequence at one end of the junction differs from germline and may be a read error. V is TRBV7-8 and J is TRBJ1-4; D uncertain. The CDR3 totals 16 residues. Germline CDR1 is SGHVS and CDR2 is FQNEAQ. This chain's CDR3 is CASSSHSLATSEKLLF. The CDR3 region has the DNA TGTGCCAGCAGCTCCCACAGTCTTGCCACTTCAGAAAAACTGCTTTTT. The whole variable domain, filled in from reference TRBV7-8 and TRBJ1-4, reads GAGVSQSPRYKVAKRGQDVALRCDPISGHVSLFWYQQALGQGPEFLTYFQNEAQLDKSGLPSDRFFAERPEGSVSTLKIQRTQQEDSAVYLCASSSHSLATSEKLLFGSGTQLSVL.

The V call is TRBV10-3, the J call TRBJ1-2; D not resolved. Germline V gene lookup returns CDR1 ENHRY and CDR2 SYGVKD. Trimming removed 10 bases from V and 7 bases from J, with 22 bases in between. This CDR3 has 14 residues. In DNA form, the CDR3 reads TGTGCCAGCACCAAAAGGGAAGCGCCGGGTGGCTACACCTTC. This codes for CASTKREAPGGYTF.

Worth noting for this clonotype: Relative to the germline gene, one junction end is altered; a read error may explain this. The DNA for the CDR3 is TGTGCCAGCACCTTGGACAGGAATGAAGAACTGTTTTTT. Translation: CASTLDRNEELFF. This chain joins TRBV6-1 and TRBJ1-4; 7 bases line up with TRBD1. CDR1 is MNHNS and CDR2 is SASEGT in the germline V gene. This CDR3 is built from 13 residues.

J is TRBJ2-3 and V is TRBV5-1; no reliable D call. V lost 5 bases, J lost 2 bases, and 6 bases lay in between. Germline V lookup: CDR1 SGHRS, CDR2 YFSETQ. The CDR3 loop spans 12 amino acids. The CDR3 is CASSLNTDTQYF. CDR3 in DNA: TGCGCCAGCAGTCTTAACACAGATACGCAGTATTTT.

V gene TRBV5-1 combines with J gene TRBJ1-1, with D possibly matching TRBD1 (5 bases). The CDR3 is 18 residues long. Germline V gives CDR1 SGHRS, CDR2 YFSETQ. Trimming took off 1 base at V and 0 bases at J, with 19 bases between the two ends. CDR3 region: CASSLSGRARAMNTEAFF. In nucleotides, the CDR3 is TGCGCCAGCAGCTTGAGCGGGAGGGCCAGGGCCATGAACACTGAAGCTTTCTTT.

V usage is TRBV21-1 and J usage is TRBJ1-3. TRBV21-1 is classified as a pseudogene. This CDR3 is built from 13 residues. CDR3 loop: CASSLRRFNTIYF. For the CDR3, the DNA is TGTGCCAGCAGTTTACGACGCTTTAACACCATATATTTT.

In regard to this clonotype: A read error may be the cause here, since a much bigger clone is one base away. J is TRBJ1-1 and V is TRBV11-1; D unclear. The V gene's germline CDR1 is SGHAT and CDR2 FQDESV (reference sequence). The CDR3 is 15 residues long. This CDR3 reads CASSAEPTMNAEAFF. The CDR3 DNA sequence: TGTGCCAGCAGCGCCGAGCCCACGATGAACGCTGAAGCTTTCTTT.

This clonotype was counted only a few times. The V and J genes are TRBV12-3 or TRBV12-4 and TRBJ1-6; D call uncertain. Trimming cost V 3 bases and J 7 bases, with 13 bases left between them. The CDR3 extends over 15 amino acids. The CDR3 nucleotides are TGTGCCAGCAGTTTTTCAAAGCAACCCAATTCACCCCTCCACTTT. It encodes CASSFSKQPNSPLHF.

V usage is TRBV7-1 and J usage is TRBJ1-3; TRBD1 agrees at 8 bases. TRBV7-1 counts as an open reading frame of uncertain function. The CDR3 consists of 16 residues. Germline trimming cut 3 bases from V and 4 bases from J; bases unmatched to any gene: 8. The CDR3 region is CASSSTQGARGNTIYF. The CDR3 DNA reads as TGTGCCAGCAGCTCGACCCAGGGGGCAAGGGGAAACACCATATATTTT.

The chain uses TRBV19 and TRBJ1-1, with unresolved D. The V end was cut by 0 bases, the J end by 0 bases, with 11 bases between. This CDR3 contains 16 residues. Germline assignment: CDR1 LNHDA and CDR2 SQIVND (reference sequence). The CDR3 loop reads CASSIDRDRVNTEAFF. CDR3 in DNA: TGTGCCAGTAGTATAGATCGCGATAGGGTGAACACTGAAGCTTTCTTT.

This chain joins TRBV7-9 and TRBJ1-3; D ambiguous. CDR1 and CDR2 (germline): SEHNR, FQNEAQ (reference sequence). The CDR3 contains 16 residues. The germline V and J ends were trimmed by 1 base and 2 bases, with 12 bases remaining between them. The CDR3 coding sequence is TGTGCCAGCAGCTTAGACGGGTTATTAACTGGAAACACCATATATTTT. Translation: CASSLDGLLTGNTIYF.

A remark on this clonotype: Compared with germline, one end of the junction differs, possibly owing to a read error. The V gene is TRBV7-9, the J gene TRBJ1-1; D gene ambiguous. The CDR3 has 17 residues. From germline, CDR1 is SEHNR and CDR2 FQNEAQ (reference sequence). The CDR3, as DNA: TGCGCCAGCAGTTACAATCCCCGGACGGTCCGAGGCACTGAAGCTTTCTTT. The encoded protein is CASSYNPRTVRGTEAFF.

This chain connects TRBV7-9 to TRBJ1-1; a weak D match, TRBD1 (5 bases). The V end lost 5 bases, the J end lost 8 bases, and 9 bases lay between the germline ends. The CDR3 extends over 11 amino acids. Germline values: CDR1 SEHNR, CDR2 FQNEAQ (reference sequence). The CDR3 DNA is TGTGCCAGCAGCCTAGGGGAGGAAGCTTTCTTT. Translating it yields CASSLGEEAFF.

This rearrangement joins TRBV7-9 to TRBJ1-1; no reliable D call. Germline lookup yields CDR1 SEHNR and CDR2 FQNEAQ (reference sequence). V lost 4 bases, J lost 3 bases, and 12 bases lay in between. The length of the CDR3 is 14 residues. CDR3 nucleotide sequence: TGTGCCAGCAGCTCGCCCGGCGGGTACACTGAAGCTTTCTTT. Translated, it gives CASSSPGGYTEAFF.

V usage is TRBV29-1 and J usage is TRBJ1-2, with 8 bases matching TRBD1. CDR3 length equals 13 residues. The germline V gene encodes CDR1 SQVTM and CDR2 ANQGSEA. V shed 7 bases and J 8 bases; nucleotides not matched to a gene: 12. The CDR3 nucleotides read TGCAGCGAAAGCGGGGACAGGCTCCGCGGCTACACCTTC. Protein product: CSESGDRLRGYTF. Based on the CDR3 plus reference TRBV29-1 and TRBJ1-2, the full variable domain is SAVISQKPSRDICQRGTSLTIQCQVDSQVTMMFWYRQQPGQSLTLIATANQGSEATYESGFVIDKFPISRPNLTFSTLTVSNMSPEDSSIYLCSESGDRLRGYTFGSGTRLTVV.

The CDR3 bases are TGTGCCAGTAGTACGAGACAGTTCATGAACACTGAAGCTTTCTTT. Its translation: CASSTRQFMNTEAFF. The rearrangement uses TRBV19 and TRBJ1-1; a possible D gene is TRBD1 (5 bases). The germline CDR1 and CDR2 sequences are LNHDA and SQIVND (reference sequence). The CDR3 loop spans 15 amino acids. With 4 bases removed from V and 0 bases from J, the gap between germline ends came to 12 bases.

This clonotype turned up a few times. Mismatch with germline at one junction end may stem from a read error. This chain uses TRBV6-4 with TRBJ2-7; 9 bases agree with TRBD1. Germline loops: CDR1 MRHNA, CDR2 SNTAGT. CDR3 length: 15 residues. CDR3 protein: CASSYSRDRVYEQYF. The CDR3 coding sequence is TGTGCCAGCAGTTACTCGAGGGACAGGGTCTACGAGCAGTACTTC.